Listed below are T cell receptor beta chains from one sample, sequenced in a study of cytomegalovirus exposure and HLA in healthy donors. The assay was immunoSEQ multiplex PCR, and TCRdb's table has in-frame clones only and misses some. The sample consists of around 170,000 clones, 88% of them appearing once. Sequenced input: PBMCs. The receptors were gathered from a man younger than 30 in good health and CMV-seronegative. The CDR3 runs from the conserved cysteine through the conserved F or W. A D gene is named only where the DNA matches it firmly. Not all rows give a size; the values are once, few, many and, for expanded clones, a class.

size,J,V,D,DNA,CDR3
.,TRBJ2-1,TRBV4-3,TRBD2,TGCGCCAGCAGCCAAGAGACTAGCGGGACCATCTTC,CASSQETSGTIF
.,TRBJ1-1,TRBV19,.,TGTGCCAGTAGTATTAAGGGGTTGAACACTGAAGCTTTCTTT,CASSIKGLNTEAFF
few,TRBJ2-1,TRBV11-2,.,TGTGCCAGCAGCGGCCGACTAGTGTACGATGAGCAGTTCTTC,CASSGRLVYDEQFF
.,TRBJ1-4,TRBV28,.,TGTGCCAGCAGTTTGCGGACACATAATGAAAAACTGTTTTTT,CASSLRTHNEKLFF
.,TRBJ1-6,TRBV11-2,.,TGTGCCAGCAGCTTAGAGGGCAATTCACCCCTCCACTTT,CASSLEGNSPLHF
.,TRBJ1-1,TRBV5-1,TRBD1,TGCGCCAGCAGCCCGACAGGGGTTAACACTGAAGCTTTCTTT,CASSPTGVNTEAFF
.,TRBJ2-7,TRBV29-1,.,TGCAGCGCCCTCGGGATGTCTTTCTACGAGCAGTACTTC,CSALGMSFYEQYF
.,TRBJ1-6,TRBV7-9,TRBD1,TGTGCCAGCAGCTTAATAGGGACAGACAATTCACCCCTCCACTTT,CASSLIGTDNSPLHF
.,TRBJ2-7,TRBV28,TRBD2,TGTGCCAGCAGCCCTAGACTAGCGTTGAGCTCCTACGAGCAGTACTTC,CASSPRLALSSYEQYF
.,TRBJ2-3,TRBV7-9,TRBD2,TGTGCCAGCAGTCTAAGCGGGGGGGCCGCGCATACGCAGTATTTT,CASSLSGGAAHTQYF
.,TRBJ2-5,TRBV10-3,TRBD2,TGTGCCTCGACCCCCAGGGGAAGCGGGAGGGCTGAGACCCAGTACTTC,CASTPRGSGRAETQYF
.,TRBJ1-2,TRBV10-3,.,TGTGCCATCAGTGAGGTCTTGGGAGGCGGCTCCTATGGCTACACCTTC,CAISEVLGGGSYGYTF
.,TRBJ2-1,TRBV28,.,TGTGCCAGCAGTTCCGTCTCCCATTCTAGCTCCTACAATGAGCAGTTCTTC,CASSSVSHSSSYNEQFF
.,TRBJ1-1,TRBV7-8,.,TGTGCCAGCAGCTTAGCCGGGATAAACACTGAAGCTTTCTTT,CASSLAGINTEAFF
.,TRBJ1-1,TRBV28,TRBD1,TGTGCCAGCAGTCCCGGGACAGGCAGGTCTGAAGCTTTCTTT,CASSPGTGRSEAFF
.,TRBJ1-2,TRBV27,.,TGTGCCAGCAGTTTATATGTCGGAGAAGGCTACACCTTC,CASSLYVGEGYTF